These 3 T cell receptor beta chains were sequenced from one sample in a study of CD4 T cells in relation to SARS-CoV-2 and coronaviruses. TCRdb keeps only in-frame clones here, not all; method: immunoSEQ multiplex PCR. The sample records 35,000 to 40,000 clones, around 87% being singletons. Specimen: memory CD4+ T cells from PBMCs. The source is an adult with COVID-19.

This sequence joins TRBV27 and TRBJ1-3, with D tentatively TRBD1 (5 bases). The CDR3 spans 10 residues. Trimming took off 7 bases at V and 7 bases at J, with 5 bases between the two ends. Looked up from germline, CDR1 is MNHEY and CDR2 is SMNVEV (reference sequence). The CDR3, as DNA: TGTGCCAGCACAGGGAACACCATATATTTT. Translated: CASTGNTIYF.

J is TRBJ1-6 and V is TRBV9; D is unclear. Germline lookup yields CDR1 SGDLS and CDR2 YYNGEE. CDR3 length: 14 residues. V dropped 2 bases and J dropped 6 bases, with 9 bases sitting between them. CDR3 sequence: CASSVRATNSPLHF. For the CDR3, the DNA is TGTGCCAGCAGCGTGCGGGCGACTAATTCACCCCTCCACTTT.

The chain links TRBV9 to TRBJ2-3; the match to TRBD2 covers 9 bases. Looked up from germline, CDR1 is SGDLS and CDR2 is YYNGEE. The CDR3 consists of 16 residues. Trimming at V came to 4 bases and at J to 1 base, leaving 7 bases not matched to a gene. The CDR3 nucleotides read TGTGCCAGCAGCCCTTCGGAGCGGGGGGGCACAGATACGCAGTATTTT. Its protein is CASSPSERGGTDTQYF.